A single sample gave rise to the 26 T cell receptor beta chains below, sequenced in a study of T cells after posttransplantation cyclophosphamide. Clones were read by immunoSEQ multiplex PCR, and TCRdb kept only the in-frame ones, dropping some. This sample carries about 1,800 clones and no singletons, and about 14% goes to the top ten. Cyclophosphamide on days +3 and +4 followed busulfan-fludarabine conditioning and a marrow graft. The sequences come from PBMCs, collected about five weeks after allogeneic stem cell transplant with posttransplant cyclophosphamide. The receptors stem from a female patient over 55 who received an allogeneic stem cell transplant from a related donor and was CMV-positive. These T cells may partly come from the graft donor.

This clone is large. This chain connects TRBV11-3 to TRBJ2-7, with 8 nucleotides matching TRBD1. CDR3 length: 14 amino acids. Trimming removed 5 bases from V and 2 bases from J; junction bases left unmatched: 5. From germline, CDR1 is SGHNT and CDR2 YENEEA. The CDR3 spells CASSISGQAYEQYF. The CDR3 DNA reads TGTGCCAGCAGCATATCGGGACAGGCCTACGAGCAGTACTTC.

By its share, this clone is medium-sized. The chain uses TRBV7-9 and TRBJ1-1; possible D gene TRBD1, 5 bases. The V gene's germline CDR1 is SEHNR and CDR2 FQNEAQ (reference sequence). The CDR3 runs 16 residues. The V and J ends lost 4 bases and 1 base respectively, with 16 bases between them. Here the CDR3 reads CASSSPGRPTNTEAFF. The DNA of the CDR3 is TGTGCCAGCAGCTCCCCAGGGCGACCTACGAACACTGAAGCTTTCTTT.

By share, this clone counts as medium-sized (0.01 to 0.1%). This rearrangement joins TRBV5-6 to TRBJ1-4; D perhaps matches TRBD1 (5 bases). CDR3 length: 15 amino acids. V was shortened by 0 bases and J by 1 base, with 7 bases between the two germline ends. The germline CDR1 and CDR2 sequences are SGHDT and YYEEEE. As DNA, the CDR3 is TGTGCCAGCAGCTTGGGGGGGGGAACTAATGAAAAACTGTTTTTT. Protein sequence: CASSLGGGTNEKLFF. Looking up the rest from reference TRBV5-6 and TRBJ1-4 gives the full variable domain: DAGVTQSPTHLIKTRGQQVTLRCSPKSGHDTVSWYQQALGQGPQFIFQYYEEEERQRGNFPDRFSGHQFPNYSSELNVNALLLGDSALYLCASSLGGGTNEKLFFGSGTQLSVL.

This clone showed up many times. The J gene is TRBJ1-6, the V gene TRBV6-2 or TRBV6-3; TRBD1 agrees at 9 bases. Unmatched junction bases numbered 4, after V lost 4 bases and J lost 9 bases. The CDR3 is made up of 14 amino acids. CDR1 is MNHEY and CDR2 is SVGEGT in the germline V gene. CDR3 amino acids: CASSWGQGGSPLHF. CDR3 in DNA: TGTGCCAGCAGTTGGGGACAGGGCGGTTCACCCCTCCACTTT.

This clone was observed many times. The V gene is TRBV5-1, the J gene TRBJ1-2; 12 bases align to TRBD1. V gave up 4 bases and J gave up 1 base; unmatched junction bases: 5. The CDR3 extends over 16 amino acids. Per germline, CDR1 SGHRS and CDR2 YFSETQ. The CDR3, as DNA: TGCGCCAGCAGCCTCGGGACAGGGGGCCTTAACTATGGCTACACCTTC. Protein sequence: CASSLGTGGLNYGYTF.

By sample fraction, this clone is medium-sized. The chain employs TRBV28 and TRBJ2-1; D remains unclear. Trimming left V 5 bases short and J 0 bases short, with 17 bases between. The CDR3 runs 17 residues. Germline lookup yields CDR1 MDHEN and CDR2 SYDVKM. This chain's CDR3 is CASSLPLVLPSYNEQFF. For the CDR3, the DNA is TGTGCCAGCAGTCTACCTCTAGTGCTTCCCTCCTACAATGAGCAGTTCTTC. The variable domain in full, with the rest retrieved from reference TRBV28 and TRBJ2-1, is DVKVTQSSRYLVKRTGEKVFLECVQDMDHENMFWYRQDPGLGLRLIYFSYDVKMKEKGDIPEGYSVSREKKERFSLILESASTNQTSMYLCASSLPLVLPSYNEQFFGPGTRLTVL.

This clone has at least ten counts. The rearrangement links TRBV5-1 to TRBJ2-7, with 9 positions matching TRBD1. This CDR3 contains 14 residues. Trimming took 4 bases from V and 4 from J; bases not matched to a gene: 6. Germline lookup yields CDR1 SGHRS and CDR2 YFSETQ. CDR3 loop: CASSRDRDNYEQYF. The CDR3 region has the DNA TGCGCCAGCAGCCGGGACAGGGATAATTACGAGCAGTACTTC.

This clone qualifies as medium-sized (0.01 to 0.1%). The chain joins TRBV18 to TRBJ2-1; D remains unclear. The CDR3 consists of 14 residues. Trimming took 8 bases from V and 1 from J, leaving 12 bases between them. The V gene's germline CDR1 is KGHSH and CDR2 LQKENI. The CDR3 DNA reads as TGTGCCAGCGCAAGAGGAGCGTCCTACAATGAGCAGTTCTTC. It specifies CASARGASYNEQFF. Based on the CDR3 plus reference TRBV18 and TRBJ2-1, the full variable domain is NAGVMQNPRHLVRRRGQEARLRCSPMKGHSHVYWYRQLPEEGLKFMVYLQKENIIDESGMPKERFSAEFPKEGPSILRIQQVVRGDSAAYFCASARGASYNEQFFGPGTRLTVL.

This clone counts as medium-sized. The chain has TRBV10-3 and TRBJ2-3, with 7 bases aligning to TRBD1. CDR3 length equals 14 residues. Trimming cost V 5 bases and J 2 bases; bases outside gene matches: 4. Germline CDR1 ENHRY, CDR2 SYGVKD. The CDR3 coding sequence is TGTGCCATCAGTCAAGGGGGCTACACAGATACGCAGTATTTT. As protein: CAISQGGYTDTQYF.

This clone is labeled medium-sized (0.01 to 0.1%). The rearrangement uses TRBV7-9 and TRBJ2-1, with TRBD2 matching 7 bases. Looked up from germline, CDR1 is SEHNR and CDR2 is FQNEAQ (reference sequence). The CDR3 totals 18 residues. V trimming: 0 bases; J trimming: 4 bases; junction bases outside the gene matches: 12. CDR3 sequence (DNA): TGTGCCAGCAGCTTAGCGAGCTCCGGGACTACCAAATACAATGAGCAGTTCTTC. Its protein is CASSLASSGTTKYNEQFF.

This clone was counted ten times or more. The J gene is TRBJ2-3, the V gene TRBV18, with 8 bases matching TRBD2. V dropped 3 bases and J dropped 4; count of bases not matched to a gene: 6. This CDR3 contains 15 residues. CDR1 KGHSH and CDR2 LQKENI come from the germline V gene. CDR3 sequence (DNA): TGTGCCAGCTCACCTAGCGGGACACAGGCAGATACGCAGTATTTT. This encodes CASSPSGTQADTQYF. Supplemented by reference TRBV18 and TRBJ2-3, the full variable domain reads NAGVMQNPRHLVRRRGQEARLRCSPMKGHSHVYWYRQLPEEGLKFMVYLQKENIIDESGMPKERFSAEFPKEGPSILRIQQVVRGDSAAYFCASSPSGTQADTQYFGPGTRLTVL.

By sample share, this clone is medium-sized. The gene calls are TRBV12-3 or TRBV12-4 and TRBJ2-7; 10 nucleotides line up with TRBD2. This CDR3 region has 13 residues. V lost 3 bases to trimming and J lost 6 bases; unmatched junction nucleotides: 2. DNA of the CDR3: TGTGCCAGCAGTTTGGTAGCGGGAGGCGAGCAGTACTTC. Translated: CASSLVAGGEQYF.

This clone is medium-sized. The sample holds other DNA sequences that translate to the same CDR3. The V and J genes are TRBV5-1 and TRBJ2-6, with D uncertain. Per germline, CDR1 SGHRS and CDR2 YFSETQ. Between the trimmed V and J ends, which lost 1 base and 4 bases, there was a span of 9 bases. The length of the CDR3 is 15 residues. The CDR3 nucleotides are TGCGCCAGCAGCTTGCAGGCCTCGGGGGCCAACGTCCTGACTTTC. It is translated as CASSLQASGANVLTF.

Many counts were recorded for this clone. V usage is TRBV7-2 and J usage is TRBJ1-4; 7 bases agree with TRBD1. This CDR3 spans 15 amino acids. Per germline, CDR1 SGHTA and CDR2 FQGNSA. Trimming cost V 5 bases and J 5 bases; bases outside gene matches: 8. The CDR3 DNA follows: TGTGCCAGCAGCCCCGCCGGGACAGTCAATGAAAAACTGTTTTTT. Translating it yields CASSPAGTVNEKLFF. Complete variable domain (other parts from reference TRBV7-2 and TRBJ1-4): GAGVSQSPSNKVTEKGKDVELRCDPISGHTALYWYRQSLGQGLEFLIYFQGNSAPDKSGLPSDRFSAERTGGSVSTLTIQRTQQEDSAVYLCASSPAGTVNEKLFFGSGTQLSVL.

In this sample, this clone is medium-sized. The rearrangement links TRBV4-1 to TRBJ2-1; D gene ambiguous. The CDR3 is 17 residues long. CDR1 is MGHRA, CDR2 YSYEKL, per germline. Trimming took 0 bases from V and 0 from J, leaving 12 bases between them. As DNA, the CDR3 is TGCGCCAGCAGCCAAGATTTTAGGGTGAGCTCCTACAATGAGCAGTTCTTC. Amino acid sequence: CASSQDFRVSSYNEQFF.

Sample share makes this clone large. The rearrangement uses TRBV30 and TRBJ1-1; D possibly corresponds to TRBD1 (5 bases). The ends were cut back, 5 bases at V and 1 base at J, with 14 bases in the middle. The CDR3 consists of 14 residues. Germline V gene data show CDR1 as GTSNPN and CDR2 as SVGIG (reference sequence). In DNA, the CDR3 is TGTGCCTGGGAACCTACCCAGGGGAACACTGAAGCTTTCTTT. Encoded protein: CAWEPTQGNTEAFF.

This clone was picked up many times. This chain joins TRBV6-2 or TRBV6-3 and TRBJ2-7; the match to TRBD2 covers 7 bases. The CDR3 spans 15 residues. With V trimmed by 2 bases and J by 5 bases, 9 bases remained unmatched. The germline gives CDR1 MNHEY, CDR2 SVGEGT. The CDR3 nucleotides read TGTGCCAGCAGTTACGGGGGGGGGAGAACACACGAGCAGTACTTC. Protein product: CASSYGGGRTHEQYF.

This clone was found many times. The chain has TRBV7-8 and TRBJ2-3; TRBD1 is a possible D gene (5 bases). The length of the CDR3 is 13 residues. V was shortened by 6 bases and J by 9 bases, with 16 bases between the two germline ends. CDR1 SGHVS and CDR2 FQNEAQ come from the germline V gene. The CDR3 sequence: CASSLPPGQTQYF. The DNA for the CDR3 is TGTGCCAGCAGTCTCCCCCCAGGGCAGACGCAGTATTTT.

This clone showed up just a few times. CDR3 sequence reads: CASSLGAPSNYGYTF. Here the CDR3 DNA reads TGCGCCAGCAGCTTGGGGGCACCTTCTAACTATGGCTACACCTTC. This sequence joins TRBV5-1 and TRBJ1-2, with D uncertain. V lost 0 bases to trimming and J lost 0 bases, with 9 bases between them. This CDR3 comprises 15 residues. Germline V CDR1 and CDR2: SGHRS, YFSETQ.

This clone is deemed medium-sized. The chain is built from TRBV7-9 and TRBJ1-3, with D uncertain. Germline CDR1 SEHNR, CDR2 FQNEAQ (reference sequence). CDR3 length: 19 residues. Trimming pared 4 bases from V and 0 bases from J, leaving 22 bases between. This CDR3 is CASSSLAPLDYFSGNTIYF. In nucleotides, the CDR3 is TGTGCCAGCAGCTCCCTAGCCCCCCTCGACTACTTCTCTGGAAACACCATATATTTT.

In this sample, this clone turned up a few times. The chain has TRBV7-9 and TRBJ2-7, with D hard to call. Germline CDR1 reads SEHNR; CDR2 reads FQNEAQ (reference sequence). This CDR3 is 12 amino acids long. Trimming took 5 bases from V and 7 from J, leaving 12 bases between them. The CDR3 nucleotides read TGTGCCAGCAGCCCGACTCCCGCGGAGCAGTACTTC. Translated: CASSPTPAEQYF.

By its share, this clone is medium-sized. This chain's CDR3 is CASSYPRAGGTDTQYF. The CDR3 nucleotides read TGTGCCAGCAGTTACCCGAGAGCGGGCGGCACAGATACGCAGTATTTT. The rearrangement uses TRBV6-6 and TRBJ2-3; possibly TRBD2 for D (6 bases). This CDR3 comprises 16 residues. Germline V lookup: CDR1 MNHNY, CDR2 SVGAGI (reference sequence). V lost 2 bases and J 1 base, leaving 13 bases between the germline ends.

The rearrangement links TRBV5-6 to TRBJ1-1; D ambiguous. Trimming stripped 4 bases from V and 1 base from J, with 20 bases between. This CDR3 region has 17 residues. Germline V gene data show CDR1 as SGHDT and CDR2 as YYEEEE. The CDR3 nucleotides are TGTGCCAGCAGCCCGGCCGTGAGGGTATTTAAGAACACTGAAGCTTTCTTT. Protein sequence: CASSPAVRVFKNTEAFF.

By share, this clone counts as medium-sized. This rearrangement joins TRBV27 to TRBJ2-7; TRBD2 matches at 10 bases. This CDR3 comprises 13 residues. V shed 6 bases and J 3 bases; nucleotides not matched to a gene: 2. Germline lookup yields CDR1 MNHEY and CDR2 SMNVEV (reference sequence). The CDR3 region is CASRASGSYEQYF. The CDR3 DNA is TGTGCCAGCAGGGCTAGCGGGAGCTACGAGCAGTACTTC.

This clone is medium-sized (0.01 to 0.1%) within its sample. This chain connects TRBV30 to TRBJ1-4; no definite D call. The CDR3 sequence is 14 residues long. V gave up 0 bases and J gave up 10 bases, with 15 bases separating them. Per the germline V gene, CDR1 is GTSNPN and CDR2 is SVGIG (reference sequence). This CDR3 is CAWSVNIYPRKLFF. CDR3 sequence (DNA): TGTGCCTGGAGTGTAAACATTTACCCCCGAAAACTGTTTTTT.

This clone counts as medium-sized. This rearrangement joins TRBV19 to TRBJ2-1; the match to TRBD1 covers 8 bases. The CDR3 runs 14 residues. Germline V lookup: CDR1 LNHDA, CDR2 SQIVND (reference sequence). The V segment lost 4 bases and the J segment 1 base; nucleotides outside the gene matches: 0. This CDR3 reads CASSRDRSYNEQFF. CDR3 DNA: TGTGCCAGTAGTAGGGACAGGTCCTACAATGAGCAGTTCTTC.